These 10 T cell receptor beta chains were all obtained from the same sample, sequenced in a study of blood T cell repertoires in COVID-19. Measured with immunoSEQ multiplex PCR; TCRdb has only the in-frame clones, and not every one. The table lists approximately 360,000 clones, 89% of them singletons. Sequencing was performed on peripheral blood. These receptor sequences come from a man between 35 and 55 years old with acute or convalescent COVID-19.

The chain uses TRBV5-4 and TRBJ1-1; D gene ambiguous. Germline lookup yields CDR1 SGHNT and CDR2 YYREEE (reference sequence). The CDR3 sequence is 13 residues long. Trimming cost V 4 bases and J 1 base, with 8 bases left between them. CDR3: CASSLYQNTEAFF. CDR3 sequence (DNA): TGTGCCAGCAGCCTCTATCAGAACACTGAAGCTTTCTTT. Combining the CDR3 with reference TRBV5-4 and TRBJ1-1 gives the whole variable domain ETGVTQSPTHLIKTRGQQVTLRCSSQSGHNTVSWYQQALGQGPQFIFQYYREEENGRGNFPPRFSGLQFPNYSSELNVNALELDDSALYLCASSLYQNTEAFFGQGTRLTVV.

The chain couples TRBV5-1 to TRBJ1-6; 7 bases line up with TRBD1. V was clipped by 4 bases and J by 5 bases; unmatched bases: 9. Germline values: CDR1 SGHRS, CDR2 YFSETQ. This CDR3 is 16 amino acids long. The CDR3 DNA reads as TGCGCCAGCAGCCAATCCACAGGGGCTGATAATTCACCCCTCCACTTT. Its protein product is CASSQSTGADNSPLHF.

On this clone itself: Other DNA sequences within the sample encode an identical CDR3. The CDR3 sequence: CASSLVKETQYF. The CDR3 nucleotides read TGTGCCAGCAGTTTAGTAAAAGAGACCCAGTACTTC. The chain recombines TRBV12-3 or TRBV12-4 with TRBJ2-5; no reliable D call. Trimming took 1 base from V and 3 from J, leaving 3 bases between them. The CDR3 length is 12 residues.

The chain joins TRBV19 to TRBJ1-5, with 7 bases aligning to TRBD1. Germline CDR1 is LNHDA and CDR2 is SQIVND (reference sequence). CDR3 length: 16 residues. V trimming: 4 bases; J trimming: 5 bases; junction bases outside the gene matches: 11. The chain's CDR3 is CASSTNPGGWDQPQHF. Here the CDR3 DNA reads TGTGCCAGTAGTACCAACCCAGGGGGTTGGGATCAGCCCCAGCATTTT.

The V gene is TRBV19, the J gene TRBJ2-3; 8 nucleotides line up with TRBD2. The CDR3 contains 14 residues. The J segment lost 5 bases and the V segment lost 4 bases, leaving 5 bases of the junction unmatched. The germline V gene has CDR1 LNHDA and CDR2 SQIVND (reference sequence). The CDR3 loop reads CASSRRLAIDTQYF. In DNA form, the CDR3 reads TGTGCCAGTAGTAGACGACTAGCGATAGATACGCAGTATTTT.

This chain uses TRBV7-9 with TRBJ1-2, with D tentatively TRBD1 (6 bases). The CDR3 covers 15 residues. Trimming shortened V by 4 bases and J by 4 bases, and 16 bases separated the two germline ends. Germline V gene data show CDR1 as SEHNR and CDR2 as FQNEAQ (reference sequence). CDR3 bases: TGTGCCAGCAGCTACGGACAGTTGACGATCTATGGCTACACCTTC. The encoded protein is CASSYGQLTIYGYTF.

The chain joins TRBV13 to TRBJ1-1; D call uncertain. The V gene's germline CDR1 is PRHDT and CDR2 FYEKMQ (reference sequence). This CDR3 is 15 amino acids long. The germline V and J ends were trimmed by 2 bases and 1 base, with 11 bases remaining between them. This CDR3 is CASSLYAGTNTEAFF. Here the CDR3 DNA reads TGTGCCAGCAGCTTATATGCGGGTACGAACACTGAAGCTTTCTTT.

CDR3 DNA sequence: TGCGCCAGCAGCTTATGGGACAGGGGGACTGAAGCTTTCTTT. This translates into CASSLWDRGTEAFF. This chain connects TRBV5-1 to TRBJ1-1, with TRBD1 matching 11 bases. The CDR3 runs 14 residues. V lost 2 bases to trimming and J lost 5 bases; unmatched junction nucleotides: 2. Germline CDR1 reads SGHRS; CDR2 reads YFSETQ. The whole variable domain, remainder taken from reference TRBV5-1 and TRBJ1-1, is KAGVTQTPRYLIKTRGQQVTLSCSPISGHRSVSWYQQTPGQGLQFLFEYFSETQRNKGNFPGRFSGRQFSNSRSEMNVSTLELGDSALYLCASSLWDRGTEAFFGQGTRLTVV.

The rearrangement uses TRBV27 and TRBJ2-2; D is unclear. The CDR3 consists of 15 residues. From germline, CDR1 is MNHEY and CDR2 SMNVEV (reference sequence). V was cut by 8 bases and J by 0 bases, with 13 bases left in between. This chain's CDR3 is CASGRRSANTGELFF. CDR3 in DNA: TGTGCCAGCGGTAGGCGGAGCGCGAACACCGGGGAGCTGTTTTTT.

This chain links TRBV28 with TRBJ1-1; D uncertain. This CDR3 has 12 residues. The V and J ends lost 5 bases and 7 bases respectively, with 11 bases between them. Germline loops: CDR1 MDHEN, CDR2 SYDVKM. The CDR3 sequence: CASSPAGSEAFF. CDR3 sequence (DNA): TGTGCCAGCAGTCCCGCCGGGAGTGAAGCTTTCTTT.